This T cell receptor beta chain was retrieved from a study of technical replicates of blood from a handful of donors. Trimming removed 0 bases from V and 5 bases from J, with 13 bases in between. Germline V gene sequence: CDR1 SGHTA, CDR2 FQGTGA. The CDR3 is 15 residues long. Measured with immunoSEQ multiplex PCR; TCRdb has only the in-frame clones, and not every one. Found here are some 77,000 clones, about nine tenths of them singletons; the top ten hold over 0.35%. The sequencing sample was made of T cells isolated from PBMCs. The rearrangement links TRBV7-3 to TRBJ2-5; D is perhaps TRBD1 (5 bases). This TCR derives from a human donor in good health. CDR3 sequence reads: CASSLTDGSGETQYF. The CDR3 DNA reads TGTGCCAGCAGCTTAACTGACGGCTCAGGGGAGACCCAGTACTTC.